Listed below are T cell receptor beta chains from one sample, sequenced in a study of CD8 T cells in Susac syndrome. TCRdb reprocessed the immunoSEQ multiplex PCR reads with MiXCR, giving one entry per CDR3 protein. Found here are 190,000 or so distinct CDR3 sequences, approximately 95% of them singletons; the top ten hold 0.082%. The sequenced sample was CD4+ T cells from PBMCs. The receptors here all came from a human donor with multiple sclerosis. The CDR3 runs from the conserved cysteine through the conserved F or W. A D gene is named only where the DNA matches it firmly. Size is omitted from some rows. Given values are once, few, many or a class for expanded clones.

V gene	clone size	D gene	J gene	CDR3 DNA	CDR3 protein
TRBV30	NA	NA	TRBJ1-2	TGTGCCTGGAGTGTGTCAAGCTATGGCTACACCTTC	CAWSVSSYGYTF
TRBV27	once	TRBD1	TRBJ2-1	TGTGCCAGCGGTCGGACAGGGGCCTACAATGAGCAGTTCTTC	CASGRTGAYNEQFF
TRBV29-1	NA	NA	TRBJ2-3	TGCAGCGTTGTCCGCCCAGATACGCAGTATTTT	CSVVRPDTQYF
TRBV20-1	NA	NA	TRBJ2-6	TGCAGTGCTGTTAGGGCCTCTGGGGCCAACGTCCTGACTTTC	CSAVRASGANVLTF
TRBV20-1	NA	NA	TRBJ1-6	TGCAGTGCCCCGGACGGGTTCTCTCGTTCACCCCTCCACTTT	CSAPDGFSRSPLHF
TRBV29-1	once	NA	TRBJ1-2	TGCAGCGCTGCGGGGGATCCCTATGGCTACACCTTC	CSAAGDPYGYTF
TRBV29-1	few	NA	TRBJ1-2	TGCAGCGTTGAACTTCCCGGGGCGTATGGCTACACCTTC	CSVELPGAYGYTF
TRBV24-1	NA	NA	TRBJ2-5	TGTGCCACCAGTTCAGGGGCCCAAGAGACCCAGTACTTC	CATSSGAQETQYF
TRBV12-3/TRBV12-4	NA	NA	TRBJ2-2	TGTGCCAGCAGCCTAGGCGGGATCAACACCGGGGAGCTGTTTTTT	CASSLGGINTGELFF
TRBV20-1	NA	NA	TRBJ1-2	TGCAGTGCTAGAGCCGCTCTTGGCTACACCTTC	CSARAALGYTF